The source of this T cell receptor (beta chain) is a study of CD8 T cells in ankylosing spondylitis. General study points: Several of the motif variants were reported before in synovial fluid and blood from reactive arthritis. Significant enrichment of disease-linked clones was reported in matched ankylosing spondylitis synovial fluid. What appeared characteristic of ankylosing spondylitis blood was a TCR beta motif of 7 or 8 highly homologous variants.

Concerning this clonotype: What it binds is unknown.

The germline V gene encodes CDR1 SEHNR and CDR2 FQNEAQ (reference sequence). CDR3 length: 15 residues. The junction had 7 bases not matched to a gene; V was cut back by 4 bases and J by 6 bases. Quantitative 5'-RACE with molecular barcodes produced the TCR beta libraries. TCRdb processed the 5' RACE reads anew with MiXCR; each CDR3 protein has one entry. The profile covers fewer than 500,000 distinct CDR3 sequences, with about 25% appearing a single time and about 0.92% taken by the ten largest. This TCR was sampled from a male donor with ankylosing spondylitis. The material sequenced was blood, either unsorted or a sorted T cell fraction (not recorded which). The V gene is TRBV7-9, the J gene TRBJ2-2; 8 bases are a match to TRBD1. CDR3 protein: CASSYPQQGAGELFF. CDR3 in DNA: TGTGCCAGCAGCTACCCCCAACAGGGGGCCGGGGAGCTGTTTTTT.